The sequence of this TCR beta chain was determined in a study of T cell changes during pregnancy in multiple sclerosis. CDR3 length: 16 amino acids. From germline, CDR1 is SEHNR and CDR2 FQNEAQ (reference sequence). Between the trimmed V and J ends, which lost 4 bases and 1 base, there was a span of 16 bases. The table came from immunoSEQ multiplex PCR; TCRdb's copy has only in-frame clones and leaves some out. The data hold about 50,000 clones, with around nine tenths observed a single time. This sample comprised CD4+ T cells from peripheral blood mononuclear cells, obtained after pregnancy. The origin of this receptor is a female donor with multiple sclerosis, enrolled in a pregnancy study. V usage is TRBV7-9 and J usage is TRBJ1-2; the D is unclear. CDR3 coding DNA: TGTGCCAGCAGCTCATTTTTAACCGGGATTAACTATGGCTACACCTTC. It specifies CASSSFLTGINYGYTF.